The clone carrying this T cell receptor beta chain occurred a few times. This record comes from a study of T-cell reconstitution after alpha-beta-depleted transplantation in children. Unique molecular identifiers were used to barcode this TCRbeta library. TCRdb reanalysed the PCR reads using MiXCR and keeps one entry per CDR3 protein. The table records about 510,000 distinct CDR3 sequences, 10% to 12% of them present only once. Germline V gives CDR1 MNHEY, CDR2 SVGEGT. CDR3 size: 17 residues. The V segment lost 2 bases and the J segment 3 bases; nucleotides outside the gene matches: 8. The chain has TRBV6-2 or TRBV6-3 and TRBJ1-5; TRBD1 aligns across 9 bases. This specimen was PBMCs, mostly from graft donor cells, taken 180 days after TCRalphabeta/CD19-depleted stem cell transplant. The receptor comes from a female patient aged 2-15 years who had a stem cell transplant for aplastic anemia, so the T cells may come from the graft donor. As DNA, the CDR3 is TGTGCCAGCAGTTACGGATGGGGGACAGGGAACAATCAGCCCCAGCATTTT. Protein product: CASSYGWGTGNNQPQHF.